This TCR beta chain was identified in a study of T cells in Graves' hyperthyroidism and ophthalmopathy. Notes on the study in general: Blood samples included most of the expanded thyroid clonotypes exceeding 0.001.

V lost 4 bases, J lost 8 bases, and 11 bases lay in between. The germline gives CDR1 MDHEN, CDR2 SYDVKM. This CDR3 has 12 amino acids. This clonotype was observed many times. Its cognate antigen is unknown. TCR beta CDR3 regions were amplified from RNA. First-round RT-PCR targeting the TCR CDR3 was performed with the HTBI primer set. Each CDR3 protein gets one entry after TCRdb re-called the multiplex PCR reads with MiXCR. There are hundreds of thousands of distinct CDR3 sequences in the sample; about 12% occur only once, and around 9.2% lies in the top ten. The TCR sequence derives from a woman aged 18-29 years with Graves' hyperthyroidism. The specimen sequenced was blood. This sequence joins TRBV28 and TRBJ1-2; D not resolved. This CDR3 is CASSSVDLGYTF. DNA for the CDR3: TGTGCCAGCAGTTCAGTCGACCTGGGCTACACCTTC.